The 16 T cell receptor beta chains reported below all come from one sample, sequenced in a study of T cell changes during pregnancy in multiple sclerosis. The assay was immunoSEQ multiplex PCR, and TCRdb's table has in-frame clones only and misses some. The sample lists tens of thousands of clones, about nine tenths occurring once. The source was CD4+ T cells from peripheral blood mononuclear cells, collected before pregnancy. These receptors originate from a female donor with multiple sclerosis, enrolled in a pregnancy study.

V and J are TRBV6-5 and TRBJ1-2, with a tentative D call TRBD1 (6 bases). CDR3 length equals 12 residues. Germline values: CDR1 MNHEY, CDR2 SVGAGI. V was clipped by 8 bases and J by 4 bases, with 11 bases between them. CDR3 amino acids: CASGGQFYGYTF. As DNA, the CDR3 is TGTGCCAGCGGGGGACAATTCTATGGCTACACCTTC.

The chain employs TRBV19 and TRBJ1-5; weak D call: TRBD1 (6 bases). Trimming stripped 4 bases from V and 2 bases from J, with 18 bases between. The CDR3 totals 17 residues. Germline CDR1 and CDR2: LNHDA and SQIVND (reference sequence). DNA for the CDR3: TGTGCCAGTAGTACCGATCACAGGGCAAGCGGCAATCAGCCCCAGCATTTT. The encoded protein is CASSTDHRASGNQPQHF.

The chain links TRBV6-1 to TRBJ1-2; D call uncertain. This CDR3 has 13 amino acids. The V and J ends lost 7 bases and 4 bases respectively, with 13 bases between them. In germline, CDR1 is MNHNS, CDR2 SASEGT. Here the CDR3 reads CASTDRESYGYTF. CDR3 in DNA: TGTGCCAGCACCGACCGGGAGTCCTATGGCTACACCTTC.

The rearrangement uses TRBV7-2 and TRBJ2-5; 11 bases line up with TRBD2. This CDR3 has 14 amino acids. Germline V gene lookup returns CDR1 SGHTA and CDR2 FQGNSA. V lost 5 bases and J lost 3; bases outside the gene matches: 2. The CDR3 here is CASSVGLAEETQYF. In DNA, the CDR3 is TGTGCCAGCAGCGTGGGACTAGCGGAAGAGACCCAGTACTTC.

The chain joins TRBV11-3 to TRBJ2-2; D may be TRBD1 (5 bases). The V gene's germline CDR1 is SGHNT and CDR2 YENEEA. The CDR3 runs 11 residues. The germline V and J ends were trimmed by 7 bases and 5 bases, with 5 bases remaining between them. The chain's CDR3 is CASKGTGELFF. The DNA of the CDR3 is TGTGCCAGCAAGGGGACCGGGGAGCTGTTTTTT.

V and J are TRBV28 and TRBJ1-2, with 12 bases lining up with TRBD1. This CDR3 region has 14 residues. V lost 4 bases, J lost 8 bases, and 5 bases stayed unmatched. Germline values: CDR1 MDHEN, CDR2 SYDVKM. The CDR3 sequence: CASSSGQGAWGYTF. For the CDR3, the DNA is TGTGCCAGCAGTTCGGGACAGGGGGCTTGGGGCTACACCTTC.

The chain is built from TRBV18 and TRBJ2-2, with D perhaps matching TRBD2 (6 bases). The CDR3 length is 16 residues. Trimming removed 4 bases from V and 3 bases from J, with 15 bases in between. Germline V gives CDR1 KGHSH, CDR2 LQKENI. As DNA, the CDR3 is TGTGCCAGCTCACTAGGACGGGGGAAGGACACCGGGGAGCTGTTTTTT. Its protein is CASSLGRGKDTGELFF. The variable domain in full, completed from reference TRBV18 and TRBJ2-2, reads NAGVMQNPRHLVRRRGQEARLRCSPMKGHSHVYWYRQLPEEGLKFMVYLQKENIIDESGMPKERFSAEFPKEGPSILRIQQVVRGDSAAYFCASSLGRGKDTGELFFGEGSRLTVL.

The chain links TRBV27 to TRBJ1-3; TRBD1 agrees at 8 bases. Germline V gives CDR1 MNHEY, CDR2 SMNVEV (reference sequence). The CDR3 has 16 amino acids. The trim removed 4 bases at V and 0 bases at J, leaving 5 bases unmatched. The CDR3 DNA is TGTGCCAGCAGTTATGCAGGACAGGGCTCTGGAAACACCATATATTTT. Encoded protein: CASSYAGQGSGNTIYF.

The gene calls are TRBV9 and TRBJ2-5, with a weak D call TRBD1 (6 bases). The CDR3 contains 14 residues. Trimming stripped 0 bases from V and 3 bases from J, with 9 bases between. Germline V gene lookup returns CDR1 SGDLS and CDR2 YYNGEE. DNA of the CDR3: TGTGCCAGCAGCGTAGCTACAGGGAAAGAGACCCAGTACTTC. Its protein product is CASSVATGKETQYF.

This clone is a singleton in its sample. The J gene is TRBJ1-3, the V gene TRBV12-5; D remains unclear. There are 15 residues in the CDR3. The V gene lost 1 base and the J gene lost 4 bases, with 11 bases spanning the gap. CDR1 LGHNT and CDR2 FRNRAP come from the germline V gene. The CDR3 nucleotides are TGTGCTAGTGGTTTGGACCCAACCAGGGGAAACACCATATATTTT. Translating gives CASGLDPTRGNTIYF.

This clone was observed a single time. The V and J genes are TRBV18 and TRBJ1-1; TRBD1 matches 10 bases. The germline CDR1 and CDR2 sequences are KGHSH and LQKENI. V lost 3 bases, J lost 7 bases, and 5 bases stayed unmatched. CDR3 size: 14 residues. The CDR3 region is CASSPETGGSEAFF. In DNA form, the CDR3 reads TGTGCCAGCTCACCTGAGACAGGGGGCAGTGAAGCTTTCTTT.

This clone was seen only a few times. The chain couples TRBV9 to TRBJ2-7; TRBD1 is a possible D gene (6 bases). V shed 4 bases and J shed 3 bases, with 17 bases lying between them. CDR1 SGDLS and CDR2 YYNGEE come from the germline V gene. The CDR3 extends over 15 amino acids. CDR3 protein: CASSPGGGLGYEQYF. CDR3 nucleotides: TGTGCCAGCAGCCCGGGTGGGGGCCTGGGCTACGAGCAGTACTTC. The whole variable domain, filled in from reference TRBV9 and TRBJ2-7, reads DSGVTQTPKHLITATGQRVTLRCSPRSGDLSVYWYQQSLDQGLQFLIQYYNGEERAKGNILERFSAQQFPDLHSELNLSSLELGDSALYFCASSPGGGLGYEQYFGPGTRLTVT.

The chain combines TRBV30 with TRBJ1-1; TRBD1 agrees at 8 bases. The CDR3 consists of 14 residues. The trim removed 4 bases at V and 0 bases at J, leaving 4 bases unmatched. In germline, CDR1 is GTSNPN, CDR2 SVGIG (reference sequence). The DNA of the CDR3 is TGTGCCTGGATCTACAGGGGGATGAACACTGAAGCTTTCTTT. Its translation: CAWIYRGMNTEAFF.

This rearrangement joins TRBV7-3 to TRBJ2-3, with 8 nucleotides matching TRBD2. Germline V gene lookup returns CDR1 SGHTA and CDR2 FQGTGA. The CDR3 is made up of 16 amino acids. Germline trimming cut 0 bases from V and 8 bases from J; bases unmatched to any gene: 10. As DNA, the CDR3 is TGTGCCAGCAGCTTAACGGGGAGCGGGAGTACCCGTACGCAGTATTTT. It yields the protein CASSLTGSGSTRTQYF.

The chain combines TRBV28 with TRBJ2-7; weak D call: TRBD2 (6 bases). The CDR3 is 16 amino acids. Per germline, CDR1 MDHEN and CDR2 SYDVKM. The V and J ends lost 7 bases and 3 bases respectively, with 22 bases between them. CDR3 sequence: CASISSGLLSGYEQYF. CDR3 nucleotides: TGTGCCAGCATCTCCTCGGGACTCCTCTCAGGCTACGAGCAGTACTTC.

The chain links TRBV21-1 to TRBJ1-5; TRBD1 is taken as the D call from the table, unchecked against the DNA. TRBV21-1 is deemed a pseudogene. This CDR3 contains 20 residues. The CDR3 DNA follows: TGTGCCAGCAGCAAAGACGATAGCCGGGACACTGAATTTAGCAATCAGCCCCAGCATTTT. This translates into CASSKDDSRDTEFSNQPQHF.